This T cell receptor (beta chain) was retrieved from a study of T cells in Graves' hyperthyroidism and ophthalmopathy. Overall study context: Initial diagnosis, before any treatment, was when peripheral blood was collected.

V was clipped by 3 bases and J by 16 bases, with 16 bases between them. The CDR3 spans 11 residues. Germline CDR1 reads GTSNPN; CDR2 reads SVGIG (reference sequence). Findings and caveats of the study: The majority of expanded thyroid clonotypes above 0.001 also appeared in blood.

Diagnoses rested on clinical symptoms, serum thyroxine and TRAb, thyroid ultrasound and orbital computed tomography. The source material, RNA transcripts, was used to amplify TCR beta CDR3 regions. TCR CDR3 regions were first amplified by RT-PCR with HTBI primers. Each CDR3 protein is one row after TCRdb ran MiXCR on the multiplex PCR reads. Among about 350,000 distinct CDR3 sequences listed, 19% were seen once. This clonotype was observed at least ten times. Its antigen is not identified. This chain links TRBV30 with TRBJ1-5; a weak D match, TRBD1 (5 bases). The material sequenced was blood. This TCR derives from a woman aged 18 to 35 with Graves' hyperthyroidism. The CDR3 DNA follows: TGTGCCTGGAGAGCCGGGACGGAGACACATTTT. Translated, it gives CAWRAGTETHF.